This is a list of T cell receptor beta chains from one sample in a study of cytomegalovirus exposure and HLA in healthy donors. The method was immunoSEQ multiplex PCR; TCRdb's version includes in-frame clones alone and lacks a portion of them. The data show about 200,000 clones, and the top ten clones hold 1.1%. The sample taken for sequencing was PBMCs. All receptors derive from a girl aged 2-10 years in good health and CMV-seropositive. Both conserved end residues are part of each CDR3. The D gene is left open where the match is weak.

NA,TRBJ2-1,TRBV7-6,CASSLSRDNEQFF,TGTGCCAGCAGCTTATCGCGGGACAATGAGCAGTTCTTC
TRBD1,TRBJ2-7,TRBV11-3,CASSLQGGEQYF,TGTGCCAGCAGCCTACAGGGGGGCGAGCAGTACTTC
TRBD1,TRBJ1-1,TRBV4-1,CASSQEQGTTEAFF,TGCGCCAGCAGCCAAGAACAGGGGACCACTGAAGCTTTCTTT
TRBD2,TRBJ2-1,TRBV6-1,CASSDPGLAGLANEQFF,TGTGCCAGCAGTGATCCCGGACTAGCGGGGCTAGCCAATGAGCAGTTCTTC
TRBD1,TRBJ2-7,TRBV5-6,CASRPDRGSPYEQYF,TGTGCCAGCCGCCCCGACAGGGGCTCGCCCTACGAGCAGTACTTC
TRBD2,TRBJ2-7,TRBV28,CAGASGVDEQYF,TGTGCTGGGGCTAGCGGGGTGGACGAGCAGTACTTC
NA,TRBJ2-3,TRBV25-1,CASSDLGRGTDTQYF,TGTGCCAGCAGTGATTTGGGTCGGGGCACAGATACGCAGTATTTT
NA,TRBJ1-1,TRBV15,CATSRDPGWSTEAFF,TGTGCCACCAGCAGAGATCCAGGGTGGAGCACTGAAGCTTTCTTT
NA,TRBJ2-3,TRBV30,CAWSLESSTDTQYF,TGTGCCTGGAGTCTGGAGTCTAGCACAGATACGCAGTATTTT
NA,TRBJ2-7,TRBV9,CASSVVDSPYEQYF,TGTGCCAGCAGCGTAGTTGATAGTCCCTACGAGCAGTACTTC
TRBD1,TRBJ1-2,TRBV28,CASNQDDRGTGYTF,TGTGCCAGTAACCAGGACGACAGGGGGACGGGCTACACCTTC
TRBD1,TRBJ2-3,TRBV5-1,CASSLVTGGSDTQYF,TGCGCCAGCAGCTTAGTAACAGGGGGGTCAGATACGCAGTATTTT
NA,TRBJ1-1,TRBV25-1,CASSERIVRFPPGGSAFF,TGTGCCAGCAGTGAACGTATAGTCAGGTTCCCCCCAGGAGGTTCAGCTTTCTTT
TRBD1,TRBJ2-1,TRBV27,CASSLRDRVYNEQFF,TGTGCCAGCAGTTTACGTGACAGGGTATACAATGAGCAGTTCTTC
NA,TRBJ2-7,TRBV5-4,CASSLAGISSDEQYF,TGTGCCAGCAGCTTGGCCGGCATTTCAAGCGACGAGCAGTACTTC
TRBD2,TRBJ2-7,TRBV2,CASSPPGLAYEQYF,TGTGCCAGCAGTCCCCCGGGACTAGCCTACGAGCAGTACTTC
NA,TRBJ2-7,TRBV19,CASSIGPGQIDEQYF,TGTGCCAGTAGTATAGGACCCGGACAGATAGACGAGCAGTACTTC
NA,TRBJ1-5,TRBV27,CASSPQKGPSNQPQHF,TGTGCCAGCAGTCCACAAAAGGGGCCGAGCAATCAGCCCCAGCATTTT
TRBD2,TRBJ2-5,TRBV29-1,CSVEDLASGSRETQYF,TGCAGCGTTGAAGATCTTGCTAGCGGGAGCAGAGAGACCCAGTACTTC
TRBD2,TRBJ2-1,TRBV6-6,CASSSGLAGTNEQFF,TGTGCCAGCAGCTCCGGACTAGCGGGAACCAATGAGCAGTTCTTC
TRBD1,TRBJ2-7,TRBV5-1,CASSLGQGIVSEQYF,TGCGCCAGCAGCCTAGGACAGGGAATTGTCTCCGAGCAGTACTTC
NA,TRBJ2-3,TRBV9,CASSVEGDADTQYF,TGTGCCAGCAGCGTGGAGGGAGACGCAGATACGCAGTATTTT
NA,TRBJ1-2,TRBV9,CASSAQPLFGLNYGYTF,TGTGCCAGCAGCGCCCAACCCCTGTTTGGACTCAACTATGGCTACACCTTC
TRBD1,TRBJ1-1,TRBV28,CASSAVWRDRADTEAFF,TGTGCCAGCAGCGCCGTTTGGAGAGACAGGGCGGACACTGAAGCTTTCTTT
TRBD2,TRBJ2-1,TRBV28,CASSFKPSGYNEQFF,TGTGCCAGCAGTTTCAAGCCTAGCGGTTACAATGAGCAGTTCTTC
TRBD2,TRBJ2-7,TRBV11-2,CASSSIAGDPYEQYF,TGTGCCAGCAGTTCCATAGCGGGAGATCCCTACGAGCAGTACTTC
NA,TRBJ2-3,TRBV5-4,CASSLSGVIFDTDTQYF,TGTGCCAGCAGCTTGTCAGGGGTCATCTTCGACACAGATACGCAGTATTTT
TRBD2,TRBJ2-1,TRBV12-5,CATRDYPNEQFF,TGTGCTACCCGGGACTACCCCAATGAGCAGTTCTTC
TRBD2,TRBJ2-7,TRBV2,CASRSPSGIPSYEQYF,TGTGCCAGCAGGTCGCCTAGCGGGATTCCCTCCTACGAGCAGTACTTC
NA,TRBJ2-1,TRBV18,CASSPYGGPQFF,TGTGCCAGCTCACCCTATGGCGGGCCGCAGTTCTTC
TRBD2,TRBJ2-7,TRBV11-2,CASSWTSGYEQYF,TGTGCCAGCAGCTGGACTAGCGGCTACGAGCAGTACTTC
TRBD2,TRBJ2-7,TRBV27,CASSWGGGEQYF,TGTGCCAGCAGCTGGGGCGGGGGCGAGCAGTACTTC
TRBD1,TRBJ2-5,TRBV14,CASSLRQGRQETQYF,TGTGCCAGCAGCCTACGACAGGGAAGGCAAGAGACCCAGTACTTC
NA,TRBJ2-1,TRBV6-5,CASSYSAGYNEQFF,TGTGCCAGCAGTTACTCAGCGGGTTACAATGAGCAGTTCTTC
NA,TRBJ2-5,TRBV19,CASSSQLGPTTRETQYF,TGTGCCAGTAGTTCCCAATTGGGCCCTACAACTAGGGAGACCCAGTACTTC
NA,TRBJ2-7,TRBV23-1,CASSQSRVGNTYEQYF,TGCGCCAGCAGTCAATCCAGGGTTGGGAACACCTACGAGCAGTACTTC